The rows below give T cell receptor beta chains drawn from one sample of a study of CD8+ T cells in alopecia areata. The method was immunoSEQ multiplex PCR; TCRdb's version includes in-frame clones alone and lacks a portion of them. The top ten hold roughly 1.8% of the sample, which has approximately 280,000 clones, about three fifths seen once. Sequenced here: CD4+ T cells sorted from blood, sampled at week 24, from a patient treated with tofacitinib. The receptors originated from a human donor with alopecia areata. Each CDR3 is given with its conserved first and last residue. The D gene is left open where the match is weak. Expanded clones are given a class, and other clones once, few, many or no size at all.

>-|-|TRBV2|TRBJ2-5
TGTGCCAGCAGTGATTGGCAGTTCGAGACCCAGTACTTC
CASSDWQFETQYF
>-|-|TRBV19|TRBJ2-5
TGTGCGGACGAAACCCAGTACTTC
CADETQYF
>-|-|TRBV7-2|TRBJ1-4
TGTGCCAGCAGCTTACCACCTGAAAAACTGTTTTTT
CASSLPPEKLFF
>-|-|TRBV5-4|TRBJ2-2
TGTGCCAGCAGCTTGGAGCTATCCAGGGCCGGGGAGCTGTTTTTT
CASSLELSRAGELFF
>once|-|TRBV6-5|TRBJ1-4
TGTGCCAGCAGAGGGGGGGAAAAACTGTTTTTT
CASRGGEKLFF
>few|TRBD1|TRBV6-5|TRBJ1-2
TGTGCCAGCAGCTTCGGACAGGAATATGGCTACACCTTC
CASSFGQEYGYTF
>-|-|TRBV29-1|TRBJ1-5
TGCAGCGTGGGGGTGAGCAGGGAGGCCCAGCATTTT
CSVGVSREAQHF
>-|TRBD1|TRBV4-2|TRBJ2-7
TGTGCCAGCAGCCAACCGGGACAGGGATCGGGCGAGCAGTACTTC
CASSQPGQGSGEQYF
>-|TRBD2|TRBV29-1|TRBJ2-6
TGCAGCGTTGTCGGGGGGGCGAGGAGTGGGGCCAACGTCCTGACTTTC
CSVVGGARSGANVLTF
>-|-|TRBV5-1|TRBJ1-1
TGCGCCAGCAGCTGGGCCGAGAACACTGAAGCTTTCTTT
CASSWAENTEAFF
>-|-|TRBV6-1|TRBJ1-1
TGTGCCAGCAGTATCTACACTGAAGCTTTCTTT
CASSIYTEAFF
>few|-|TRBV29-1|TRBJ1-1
TGCAGCGTTGAGAACAGGGCCAAGAACACTGAAGCTTTCTTT
CSVENRAKNTEAFF
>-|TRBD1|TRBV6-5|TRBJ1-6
TGTGCCAGCACCCCAGACAGGGGTTCACCCCTCCACTTT
CASTPDRGSPLHF
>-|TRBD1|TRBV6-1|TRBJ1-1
TGTGCCAGCGCTTCGGGACAGGTGAACACTGAAGCTTTCTTT
CASASGQVNTEAFF
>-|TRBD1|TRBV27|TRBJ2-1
TGTGCCAGCAGTGGGACAGAGCCATTGAGCTCCTACAATGAGCAGTTCTTC
CASSGTEPLSSYNEQFF
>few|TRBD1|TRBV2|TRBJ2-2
TGTGCCAGCAGTGGTGGGACAGCGAACACCGGGGAGCTGTTTTTT
CASSGGTANTGELFF
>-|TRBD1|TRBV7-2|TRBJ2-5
TGTGCCAGCAGCTGGGACAGGGAAGAGACCCAGTACTTC
CASSWDREETQYF
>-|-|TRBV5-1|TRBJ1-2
TGCGCCAGCAGCAGCGGGACCGGGACTAACTATGGCTACACCTTC
CASSSGTGTNYGYTF
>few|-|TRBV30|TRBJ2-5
TGTGCCTGGGACAATCGAGGTGGAGGGACCCAGTACTTC
CAWDNRGGGTQYF
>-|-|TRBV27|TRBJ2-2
TGTGCCAGCAGTTTAGAAGGTTCCGGGGAGCTGTTTTTT
CASSLEGSGELFF
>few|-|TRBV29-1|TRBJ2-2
TGCAGCGTTGAGAGATTTGGGGGTAACACCGGGGAGCTGTTTTTT
CSVERFGGNTGELFF
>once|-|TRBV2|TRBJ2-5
TGTGCCAGCAGTTTAAGGGTAGGAGAGACCCAGTACTTC
CASSLRVGETQYF
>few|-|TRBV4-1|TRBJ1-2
TGCGCCAGCAGCCAAGATCAAGCAGGGGTTAGCACCTTC
CASSQDQAGVSTF
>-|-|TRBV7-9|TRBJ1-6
TGTGCCAGCAGCCCTACAGGGTCAAGATCACCCCTCCACTTT
CASSPTGSRSPLHF
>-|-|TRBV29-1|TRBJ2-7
TGCAGCGTTGGTCTCGGCTCCTACGAGCAGTACTTC
CSVGLGSYEQYF
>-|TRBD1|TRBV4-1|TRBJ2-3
TGCGCCAGCAGCCTCAGAAAGGCGCAGGGGGAAGGAGATACGCAGTATTTT
CASSLRKAQGEGDTQYF
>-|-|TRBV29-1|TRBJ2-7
TGCAGCGTTAATCAGGGTTACTCCTACGAGCAGTACTTC
CSVNQGYSYEQYF
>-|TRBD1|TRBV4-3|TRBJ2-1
TGCGCCAGCAGCCAAGGGACGGGACAGGGACCATACAATGAGCAGTTCTTC
CASSQGTGQGPYNEQFF
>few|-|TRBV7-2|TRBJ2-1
TGTGCCAGCAGTCCGGACACTAGCTCCTACAATGAGCAGTTCTTC
CASSPDTSSYNEQFF
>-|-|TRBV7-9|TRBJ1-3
TGTGCCAGCAGCTTAATGGGGGGCCTCTCTGGAAACACCATATATTTT
CASSLMGGLSGNTIYF
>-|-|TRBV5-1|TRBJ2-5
TGCGCCAGCAGCCAAGAGGGGTCGATGGAAGGGACCCAGTACTTC
CASSQEGSMEGTQYF
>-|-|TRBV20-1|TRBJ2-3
TGCAGTGCTACCTCTCGGAATACGCAGTATTTT
CSATSRNTQYF
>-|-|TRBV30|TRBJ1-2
TGTGCCTGGAGTCCCGGGCAGGGGTCCTCCTACACCTTC
CAWSPGQGSSYTF
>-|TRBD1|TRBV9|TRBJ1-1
TGTGCCAGCAGCACCGGGACAGGACAGGGCAACACTGAAGCTTTCTTT
CASSTGTGQGNTEAFF
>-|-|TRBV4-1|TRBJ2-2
TGCGCCAGCAGTCGGGGCGCGAACACCGGGGAGCTGTTTTTT
CASSRGANTGELFF
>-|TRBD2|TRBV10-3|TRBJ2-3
TGTGCCATCAACTTAGCTAGCGGGTCTAGCACAGATACGCAGTATTTT
CAINLASGSSTDTQYF
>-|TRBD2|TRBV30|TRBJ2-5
TGTGCCTGGAGTGTGGGAGCGGGGAGGAGTGAGACCCAGTACTTC
CAWSVGAGRSETQYF
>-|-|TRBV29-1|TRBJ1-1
TGCAGCGTCTCTGAGGGGATCGGGGAGGCTTTCTTT
CSVSEGIGEAFF